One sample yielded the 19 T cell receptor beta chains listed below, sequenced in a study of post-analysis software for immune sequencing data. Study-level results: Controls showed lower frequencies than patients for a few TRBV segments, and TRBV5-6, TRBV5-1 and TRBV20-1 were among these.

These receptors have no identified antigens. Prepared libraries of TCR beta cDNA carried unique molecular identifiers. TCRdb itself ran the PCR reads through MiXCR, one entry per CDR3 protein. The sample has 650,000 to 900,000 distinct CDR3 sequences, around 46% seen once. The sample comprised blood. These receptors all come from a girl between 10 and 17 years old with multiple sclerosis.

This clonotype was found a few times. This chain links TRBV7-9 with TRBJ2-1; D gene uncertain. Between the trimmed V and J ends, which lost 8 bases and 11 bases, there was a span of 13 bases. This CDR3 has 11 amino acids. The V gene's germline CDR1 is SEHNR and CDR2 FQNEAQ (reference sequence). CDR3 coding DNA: TGTGCCAGCCACTCGTCCAGTCAGCAGTTCTTC. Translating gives CASHSSSQQFF. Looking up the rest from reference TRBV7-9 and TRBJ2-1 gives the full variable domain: DTGVSQNPRHKITKRGQNVTFRCDPISEHNRLYWYRQTLGQGPEFLTYFQNEAQLEKSRLLSDRFSAERPKGSFSTLEIQRTEQGDSAMYLCASHSSSQQFFGPGTRLTVL.

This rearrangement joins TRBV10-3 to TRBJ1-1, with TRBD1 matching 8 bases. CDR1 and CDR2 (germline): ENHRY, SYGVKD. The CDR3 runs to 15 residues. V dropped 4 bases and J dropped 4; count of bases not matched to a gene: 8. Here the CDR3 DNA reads TGTGCCATCAGTGGGCCGGGACAGGCTTTCACTGAAGCTTTCTTT. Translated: CAISGPGQAFTEAFF.

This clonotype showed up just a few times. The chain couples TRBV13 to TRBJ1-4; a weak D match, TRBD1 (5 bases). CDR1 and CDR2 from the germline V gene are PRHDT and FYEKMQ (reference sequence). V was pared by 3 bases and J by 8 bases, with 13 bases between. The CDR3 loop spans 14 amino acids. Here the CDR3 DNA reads TGTGCCAGCAGCTTGGGCAGGGCATCAGAAAAACTGTTTTTT. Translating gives CASSLGRASEKLFF.

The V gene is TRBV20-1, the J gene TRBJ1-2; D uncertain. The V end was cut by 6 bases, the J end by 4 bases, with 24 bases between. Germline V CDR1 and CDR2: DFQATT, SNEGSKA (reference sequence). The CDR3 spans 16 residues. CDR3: CSATRLCGGQSYGYTF. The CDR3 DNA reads TGCAGTGCCACCCGTTTGTGTGGTGGTCAAAGCTATGGCTACACCTTC.

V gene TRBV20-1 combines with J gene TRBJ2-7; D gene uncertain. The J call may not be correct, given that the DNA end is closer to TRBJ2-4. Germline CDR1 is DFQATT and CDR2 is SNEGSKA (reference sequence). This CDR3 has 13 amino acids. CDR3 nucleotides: TGCAGTGCTAACGAGAATGTCAAAAACATTCAGTACTTC. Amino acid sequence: CSANENVKNIQYF.

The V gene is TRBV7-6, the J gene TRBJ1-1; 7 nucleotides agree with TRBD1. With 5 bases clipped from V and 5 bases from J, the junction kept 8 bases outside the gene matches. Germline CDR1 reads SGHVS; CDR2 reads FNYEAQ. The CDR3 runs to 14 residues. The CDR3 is CASSPGDSRTEAFF. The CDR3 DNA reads TGTGCCAGCAGCCCCGGGGACAGTAGGACTGAAGCTTTCTTT.

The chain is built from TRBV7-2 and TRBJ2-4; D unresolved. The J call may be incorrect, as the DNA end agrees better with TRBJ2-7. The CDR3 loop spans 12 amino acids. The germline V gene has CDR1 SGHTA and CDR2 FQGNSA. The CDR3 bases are TGTGCCAGCAGCTTAGCTGAACACGAGCAGTACTTC. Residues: CASSLAEHEQYF.

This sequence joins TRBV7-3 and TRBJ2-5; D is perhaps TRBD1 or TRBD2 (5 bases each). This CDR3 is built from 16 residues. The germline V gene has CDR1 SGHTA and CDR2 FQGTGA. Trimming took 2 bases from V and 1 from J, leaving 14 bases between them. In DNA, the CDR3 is TGTGCCAGCAGCTTATCTGCAGCCGGGGCCCAAGAGACCCAGTACTTC. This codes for CASSLSAAGAQETQYF.

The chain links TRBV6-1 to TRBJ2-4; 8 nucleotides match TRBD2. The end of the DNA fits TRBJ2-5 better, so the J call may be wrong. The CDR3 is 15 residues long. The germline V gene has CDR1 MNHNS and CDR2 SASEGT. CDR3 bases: TGTGCCAGCAGTGAAGGAAGGCTAGCGGGAGAGACCCAGTACTTC. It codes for CASSEGRLAGETQYF.

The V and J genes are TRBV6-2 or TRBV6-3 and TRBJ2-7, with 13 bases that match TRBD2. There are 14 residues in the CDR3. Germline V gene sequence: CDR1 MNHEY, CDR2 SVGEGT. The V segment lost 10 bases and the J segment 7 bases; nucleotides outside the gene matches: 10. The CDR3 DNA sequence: TGTGCCACCCAGGGACTAGCGGGACGATATGAGCAGTACTTC. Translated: CATQGLAGRYEQYF.

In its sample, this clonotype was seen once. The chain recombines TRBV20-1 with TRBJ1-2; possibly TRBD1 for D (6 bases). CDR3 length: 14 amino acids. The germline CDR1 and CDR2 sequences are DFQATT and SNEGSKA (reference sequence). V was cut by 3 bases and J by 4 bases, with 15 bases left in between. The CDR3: CSARRTDLFYGYTF. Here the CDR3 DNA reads TGCAGTGCTAGGAGGACAGACCTTTTCTATGGCTACACCTTC.

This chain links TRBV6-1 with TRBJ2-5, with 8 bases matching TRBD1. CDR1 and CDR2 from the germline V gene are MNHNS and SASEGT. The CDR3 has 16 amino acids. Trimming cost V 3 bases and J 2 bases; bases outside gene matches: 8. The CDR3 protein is CASSEGQAYSQETQYF. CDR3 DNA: TGTGCCAGCAGTGAGGGACAGGCTTACAGTCAAGAGACCCAGTACTTC.

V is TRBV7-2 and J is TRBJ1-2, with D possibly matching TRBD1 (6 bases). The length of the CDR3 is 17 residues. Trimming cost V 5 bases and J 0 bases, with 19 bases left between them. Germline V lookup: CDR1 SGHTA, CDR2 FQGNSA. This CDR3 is CASSLRGTPLPNYGYTF. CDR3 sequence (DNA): TGTGCCAGCAGCCTACGAGGGACACCCCTTCCTAACTATGGCTACACCTTC.

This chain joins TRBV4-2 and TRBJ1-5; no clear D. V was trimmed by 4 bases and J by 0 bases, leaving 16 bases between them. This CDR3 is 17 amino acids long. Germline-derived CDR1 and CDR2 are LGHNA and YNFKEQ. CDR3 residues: CASSLGGTGYSNQPQHF. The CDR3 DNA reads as TGTGCCAGCAGCCTCGGTGGAACGGGGTATAGCAATCAGCCCCAGCATTTT.

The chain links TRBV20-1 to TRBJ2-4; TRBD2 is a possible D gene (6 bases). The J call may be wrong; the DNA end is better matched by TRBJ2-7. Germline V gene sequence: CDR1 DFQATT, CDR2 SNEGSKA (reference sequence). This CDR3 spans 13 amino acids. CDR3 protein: CSARENLAYEQYF. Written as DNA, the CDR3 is TGCAGTGCTAGAGAGAATCTAGCGTACGAGCAGTACTTC.

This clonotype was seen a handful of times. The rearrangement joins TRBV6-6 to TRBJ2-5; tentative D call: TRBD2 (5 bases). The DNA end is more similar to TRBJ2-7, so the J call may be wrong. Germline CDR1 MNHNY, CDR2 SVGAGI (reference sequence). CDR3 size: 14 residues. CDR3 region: CASSPRGPSYEQYF. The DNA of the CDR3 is TGTGCCAGCAGTCCCCGAGGGCCTTCCTACGAGCAGTACTTC.

In DNA, the CDR3 is TGTGCCAGAAAGACAGGCCCCTACGAGCAGTACTTC. It encodes CARKTGPYEQYF. V and J are TRBV25-1 and TRBJ2-7; D might be TRBD1 (6 bases). This CDR3 has 12 amino acids. V was shortened by 9 bases and J by 2 bases, with 11 bases between the two germline ends. The germline V gene encodes CDR1 MGHDK and CDR2 SYGVNS.

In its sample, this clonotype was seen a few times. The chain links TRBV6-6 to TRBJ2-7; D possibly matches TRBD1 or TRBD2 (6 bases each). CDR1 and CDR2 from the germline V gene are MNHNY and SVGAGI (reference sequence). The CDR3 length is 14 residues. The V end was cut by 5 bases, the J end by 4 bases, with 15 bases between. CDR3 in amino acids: CASSTRQGTYEQYF. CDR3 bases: TGTGCCAGCAGTACCCGGCAGGGGACTTACGAGCAGTACTTC.

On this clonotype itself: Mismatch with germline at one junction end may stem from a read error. CDR3 sequence reads: CASSLYQGTHSGANVLTF. CDR3 nucleotides: TGTGCTAGCAGCTTATATCAGGGAACGCACTCTGGGGCCAACGTCCTGACTTTC. The rearrangement links TRBV7-7 to TRBJ2-6; TRBD1 is a possible D gene (5 bases). This CDR3 has 18 amino acids. CDR1 and CDR2 from the germline V gene are SSHAT and FNYEAQ (reference sequence).